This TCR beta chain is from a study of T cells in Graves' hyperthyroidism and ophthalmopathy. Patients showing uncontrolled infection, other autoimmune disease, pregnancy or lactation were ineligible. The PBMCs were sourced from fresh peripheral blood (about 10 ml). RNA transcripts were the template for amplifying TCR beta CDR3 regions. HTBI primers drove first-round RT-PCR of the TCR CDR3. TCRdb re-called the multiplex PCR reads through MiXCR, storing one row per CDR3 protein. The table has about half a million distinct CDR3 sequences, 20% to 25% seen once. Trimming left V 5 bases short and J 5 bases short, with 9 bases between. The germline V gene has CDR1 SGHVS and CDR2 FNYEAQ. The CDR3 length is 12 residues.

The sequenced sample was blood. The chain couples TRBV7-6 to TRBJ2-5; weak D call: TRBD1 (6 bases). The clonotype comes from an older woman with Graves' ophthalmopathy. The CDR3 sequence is CASSQQGETQYF. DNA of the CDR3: TGTGCCAGCAGCCAGCAGGGGGAGACCCAGTACTTC.